These 24 T cell receptor beta chains originate from one sample sequenced in a study of CD8 T cells in ankylosing spondylitis. TCRdb re-derived calls from the 5' RACE reads in MiXCR, one entry per CDR3 protein. The sample lists about 69,000 distinct CDR3 sequences, roughly 5.2% occurring once. What was sequenced was blood, either unsorted or a sorted T cell fraction (not recorded which). These TCRs come from a male donor with ankylosing spondylitis or in good health (not recorded which).

This clonotype was detected ten times or more. V usage is TRBV24-1 and J usage is TRBJ1-6; TRBD1 aligns across 9 bases. The CDR3 runs to 14 residues. Germline-derived CDR1 and CDR2 are KGHDR and SFDVKD. J lost 13 bases, V lost 4 bases, and 7 bases had no gene match. CDR3: CATSDPGTGSPLHF. CDR3 sequence (DNA): TGTGCCACCAGTGACCCCGGGACAGGGTCGCCCCTCCACTTT.

There are many counts of this clonotype. The V gene is TRBV10-3, the J gene TRBJ2-5; 8 bases are shared with TRBD1. The V gene end was trimmed by 2 bases and the J gene end by 0 bases; junction bases not matched to a gene: 2. Per the germline V gene, CDR1 is ENHRY and CDR2 is SYGVKD. This CDR3 region has 15 residues. The CDR3 protein is CAISENRGNQETQYF. The CDR3 DNA reads TGTGCCATCAGTGAGAACAGGGGGAACCAAGAGACCCAGTACTTC.

Ten or more counts support this clonotype. The J gene is TRBJ1-1, the V gene TRBV5-1, with unresolved D. The germline V gene encodes CDR1 SGHRS and CDR2 YFSETQ. The CDR3 is made up of 19 amino acids. V was clipped by 4 bases and J by 3 bases, with 28 bases between them. CDR3 amino acids: CASSPDSIQQSRKDTEAFF. The CDR3 DNA reads as TGCGCCAGCAGCCCTGATTCCATACAACAGTCCCGGAAGGACACTGAAGCTTTCTTT.

Many counts were recorded for this clonotype. The CDR3 DNA follows: TGCGCCAGCAGCCAAGAAAGGCGGACCGGGGAGCTGTTTTTT. Translation: CASSQERRTGELFF. The V gene is TRBV4-1, the J gene TRBJ2-2; unclear D gene. The CDR3 is 14 residues long. V lost 0 bases to trimming and J lost 5 bases, with 7 bases between them. CDR1 MGHRA and CDR2 YSYEKL come from the germline V gene.

At least ten counts were recorded for this clonotype. The chain links TRBV24-1 to TRBJ2-2; 10 bases are a match to TRBD2. CDR1 is KGHDR, CDR2 SFDVKD, per germline. This CDR3 is 15 amino acids long. V trimming: 4 bases; J trimming: 7 bases; junction bases outside the gene matches: 5. The CDR3 DNA sequence: TGTGCCACCAGTGACGGGACTAGCGCCGGCGGGGAGCTGTTTTTT. It codes for CATSDGTSAGGELFF.

This clonotype was recorded many times. This chain joins TRBV7-2 and TRBJ2-2; D unresolved. Trimming cost V 1 base and J 4 bases, with 4 bases left between them. Germline CDR1 reads SGHTA; CDR2 reads FQGNSA. This CDR3 spans 13 amino acids. The CDR3 loop is CASSLGSTGELFF. For the CDR3, the DNA is TGTGCCAGCAGCTTAGGCAGCACCGGGGAGCTGTTTTTT.

There are many counts of this clonotype. V usage is TRBV7-2 and J usage is TRBJ2-7; D call uncertain. The V and J ends lost 6 bases and 0 bases respectively, with 9 bases between them. CDR1 and CDR2 from the germline V gene are SGHTA and FQGNSA. The length of the CDR3 is 13 residues. Here the CDR3 reads CASSQPFSYEQYF. DNA for the CDR3: TGTGCCAGCAGTCAGCCTTTCTCCTACGAGCAGTACTTC. Variable domain in full (rest from reference TRBV7-2 and TRBJ2-7): GAGVSQSPSNKVTEKGKDVELRCDPISGHTALYWYRQSLGQGLEFLIYFQGNSAPDKSGLPSDRFSAERTGGSVSTLTIQRTQQEDSAVYLCASSQPFSYEQYFGPGTRLTVT.

This clonotype was seen repeatedly, ten times or more. Written as DNA, the CDR3 is TGTGCCAGCAGCCAAGATCGGGGCAGGGGGTTTGAAAAACTGTTTTTT. Its translation: CASSQDRGRGFEKLFF. The gene calls are TRBV3-1 and TRBJ1-4; 7 bases agree with TRBD1. Germline V gene data show CDR1 as LGHDT and CDR2 as YNNKEL (reference sequence). The CDR3 is 16 amino acids. The trim removed 0 bases at V and 7 bases at J, leaving 8 bases unmatched.

This clonotype was seen repeatedly, ten times or more. The gene calls are TRBV2 and TRBJ2-3, with D hard to call. The V gene lost 5 bases and the J gene lost 2 bases, with 5 bases spanning the gap. This CDR3 region has 12 residues. The V gene's germline CDR1 is SNHLY and CDR2 FYNNEI. The CDR3 bases are TGTGCCAGCAGTAGGGCCACAGATACGCAGTATTTT. Encoded protein: CASSRATDTQYF.

This clonotype was found many times. The chain joins TRBV4-3 to TRBJ2-3; D possibly corresponds to TRBD2 (5 bases). V lost 3 bases to trimming and J lost 6 bases, with 16 bases between them. The length of the CDR3 is 15 residues. Per the germline V gene, CDR1 is LGHNA and CDR2 is YSLEER. The CDR3 bases are TGCGCCAGCAGCCAGGCAGCGGAGTCAACGGATACGCAGTATTTT. Its protein product is CASSQAAESTDTQYF.

At least ten counts were recorded for this clonotype. The V and J genes are TRBV29-1 and TRBJ1-2, with D possibly matching TRBD1 (5 bases). CDR1 SQVTM and CDR2 ANQGSEA come from the germline V gene. V lost 6 bases to trimming and J lost 3 bases, with 14 bases between them. This CDR3 has 13 residues. The CDR3 region has the DNA TGCAGCGTCGAGGCGGCCAGGGACTATGGCTACACCTTC. This gives the protein CSVEAARDYGYTF. Full variable domain (rest looked up from reference TRBV29-1 and TRBJ1-2): SAVISQKPSRDICQRGTSLTIQCQVDSQVTMMFWYRQQPGQSLTLIATANQGSEATYESGFVIDKFPISRPNLTFSTLTVSNMSPEDSSIYLCSVEAARDYGYTFGSGTRLTVV.

This clonotype has ten or more counts. The V call is TRBV10-2, the J call TRBJ2-1; TRBD2 matches at 10 bases. The CDR3 is 16 amino acids. The V gene's germline CDR1 is WSHSY and CDR2 SAAADI. V lost 6 bases, J lost 4 bases, and 9 bases stayed unmatched. CDR3 amino acids: CASSSMLAGVYNEQFF. For the CDR3, the DNA is TGCGCCAGCAGCTCGATGCTAGCGGGGGTTTACAATGAGCAGTTCTTC.

This clonotype occurred many times. The chain carries TRBV5-1 and TRBJ2-1; 7 nucleotides line up with TRBD1. Germline assignment: CDR1 SGHRS and CDR2 YFSETQ. V was clipped by 1 base and J by 4 bases; unmatched bases: 5. This CDR3 has 15 residues. The DNA of the CDR3 is TGCGCCAGCAGCTTGTGGGGACAGAGATACAATGAGCAGTTCTTC. This sequence encodes CASSLWGQRYNEQFF.

This clonotype showed up many times. This chain connects TRBV20-1 to TRBJ2-7; possibly TRBD2 for D (8 bases). From germline, CDR1 is DFQATT and CDR2 SNEGSKA (reference sequence). This CDR3 comprises 16 residues. With 5 bases removed from V and 3 bases from J, the gap between germline ends came to 23 bases. Here the CDR3 reads CSALTGGGLLIYEQYF. The CDR3 DNA sequence: TGCAGTGCTCTAACGGGAGGGGGCCTGCTGATCTACGAGCAGTACTTC.

This clonotype came up a few times. The V gene is TRBV7-9, the J gene TRBJ2-1; maybe TRBD2 (6 bases). Germline CDR1 and CDR2: SEHNR and FQNEAQ (reference sequence). V was trimmed by 1 base and J by 9 bases, leaving 13 bases between them. The CDR3 is 14 amino acids. CDR3 DNA: TGTGCCAGCAGCTTAGAGCGGGCCAGCTTTGAGCAGTTCTTC. Encoded protein: CASSLERASFEQFF.

The table lists this clonotype with many counts. CDR3 sequence reads: CASSLDGGVAFF. In nucleotides, the CDR3 is TGCGCCAGCAGCTTGGACGGGGGGGTGGCTTTCTTT. V gene TRBV5-1 combines with J gene TRBJ1-1, with D perhaps matching TRBD1 (5 bases). CDR3 length: 12 amino acids. V was cut by 0 bases and J by 11 bases, with 11 bases left in between. The germline gives CDR1 SGHRS, CDR2 YFSETQ.

This clonotype was picked up many times. The DNA for the CDR3 is TGTGCCAGCAGTTCCCCCTTTTTAGCCGGAGAGACCCAGTACTTC. As protein: CASSSPFLAGETQYF. The chain joins TRBV12-3 or TRBV12-4 to TRBJ2-5; D is unresolved. CDR3 length: 15 residues. Between the trimmed V and J ends, which lost 4 bases and 4 bases, there was a span of 16 bases.

This clonotype was seen ten or more times. The rearrangement joins TRBV20-1 to TRBJ1-2, with 8 bases aligning to TRBD1. V lost 6 bases to trimming and J lost 4 bases; unmatched junction nucleotides: 10. Per germline, CDR1 DFQATT and CDR2 SNEGSKA (reference sequence). The CDR3 consists of 14 residues. CDR3 amino acids: CSAGGQGALYGYTF. Written as DNA, the CDR3 is TGCAGTGCCGGAGGGCAGGGGGCCCTCTATGGCTACACCTTC.

This clonotype was observed many times. The chain carries TRBV18 and TRBJ2-3; TRBD2 matches at 9 bases. CDR3 length equals 16 residues. Per the germline V gene, CDR1 is KGHSH and CDR2 is LQKENI. V shed 0 bases and J 0 bases; nucleotides not matched to a gene: 1. CDR3 loop: CASSPPGLASTDTQYF. CDR3 DNA sequence: TGTGCCAGCTCACCACCCGGACTAGCGAGCACAGATACGCAGTATTTT.

V usage is TRBV5-1 and J usage is TRBJ2-6, with 8 positions matching TRBD1. Germline V gives CDR1 SGHRS, CDR2 YFSETQ. The length of the CDR3 is 21 residues. The trim removed 9 bases at V and 2 bases at J, leaving 25 bases unmatched. CDR3 protein: CANKHPGVGQEVSAGANVLTF. The CDR3 DNA is TGCGCCAACAAACATCCCGGAGTGGGACAGGAAGTTTCCGCTGGGGCCAACGTCCTGACTTTC.

In its sample, this clonotype was seen a few times. The rearrangement uses TRBV7-2 and TRBJ2-1; 13 nucleotides align to TRBD2. The CDR3 has 15 amino acids. Per the germline V gene, CDR1 is SGHTA and CDR2 is FQGNSA. Germline trimming cut 4 bases from V and 9 bases from J; bases unmatched to any gene: 6. This CDR3 reads CASSSTSGGYGEQFF. The CDR3 DNA sequence: TGTGCCAGCAGCTCGACTAGCGGGGGGTATGGTGAGCAGTTCTTC.

This clonotype was detected ten times or more. The V and J genes are TRBV28 and TRBJ2-7; D is possibly TRBD2 (5 bases). V lost 7 bases and J lost 7, with 14 bases in between. Germline-derived CDR1 and CDR2 are MDHEN and SYDVKM. This CDR3 has 12 residues. The CDR3 loop reads CASTERSGEQYF. CDR3 sequence (DNA): TGTGCCAGCACCGAAAGGAGCGGAGAGCAGTACTTC.

This clonotype has a handful of counts. The chain employs TRBV7-9 and TRBJ2-2, with D unclear. CDR3 size: 13 residues. Per the germline V gene, CDR1 is SEHNR and CDR2 is FQNEAQ (reference sequence). V was shortened by 2 bases and J by 7 bases, with 8 bases between the two germline ends. As DNA, the CDR3 is TGTGCCAGCAGCTTATATAATGGCGGGGAGCTGTTTTTT. Its translation: CASSLYNGGELFF.

This clonotype was recorded at least ten times. This chain connects TRBV19 to TRBJ2-7, with a possible D match to TRBD1 (6 bases). Trimming removed 1 base at V and 5 bases at J, with 12 bases between. The CDR3 runs to 14 residues. Germline CDR1 LNHDA, CDR2 SQIVND (reference sequence). CDR3 in amino acids: CASSIGGRGHEQYF. As DNA, the CDR3 is TGTGCCAGTAGTATAGGGGGCAGGGGACACGAGCAGTACTTC.